This T cell receptor beta chain is drawn from a study of blood T cell repertoires in COVID-19. Study overall: Material from acute and convalescent COVID-19 was sourced from the United States, Italy and Spain.

Study processing details: Reference gene primer amplification yielded estimated nucleated cell counts. Data came from immunoSEQ multiplex PCR; TCRdb stores just in-frame clones and leaves some out. Clone size and the V and J calls come from that table; the DNA yielded D and trimming. The repertoire holds about 400,000 clones, with approximately 90% as singletons. The CDR3 has 18 residues. The clonotype was recovered from a woman aged 25 to 45 with acute or convalescent COVID-19. Material: peripheral blood. J is TRBJ1-6 and V is TRBV12-2; the table names TRBD1, a call not compared with the DNA. TRBV12-2 is a listed pseudogene. The CDR3 spells CASRLEQGRYRYGSPLHF. In nucleotides, the CDR3 is TGTGCAAGTCGCTTAGAACAGGGGCGGTATCGGTACGGATCACCCCTCCACTTT.